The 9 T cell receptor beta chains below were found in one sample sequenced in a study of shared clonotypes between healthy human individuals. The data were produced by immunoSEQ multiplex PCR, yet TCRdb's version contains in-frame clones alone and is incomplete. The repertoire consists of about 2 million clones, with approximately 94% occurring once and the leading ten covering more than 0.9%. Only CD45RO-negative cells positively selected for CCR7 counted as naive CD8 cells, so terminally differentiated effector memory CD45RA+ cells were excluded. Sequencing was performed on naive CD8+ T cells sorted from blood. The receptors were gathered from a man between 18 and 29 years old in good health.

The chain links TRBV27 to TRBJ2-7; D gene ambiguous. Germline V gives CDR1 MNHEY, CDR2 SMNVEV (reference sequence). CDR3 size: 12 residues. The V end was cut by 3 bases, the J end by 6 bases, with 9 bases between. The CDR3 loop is CASSLDLGEQYF. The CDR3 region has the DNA TGTGCCAGCAGTTTGGATCTTGGCGAGCAGTACTTC.

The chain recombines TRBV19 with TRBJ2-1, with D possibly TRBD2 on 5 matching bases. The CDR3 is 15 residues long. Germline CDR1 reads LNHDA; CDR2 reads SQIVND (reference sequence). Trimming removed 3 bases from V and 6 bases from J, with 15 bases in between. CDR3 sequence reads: CASSIGAGLSNEQFF. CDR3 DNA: TGTGCCAGTAGTATCGGTGCAGGACTCAGCAATGAGCAGTTCTTC.

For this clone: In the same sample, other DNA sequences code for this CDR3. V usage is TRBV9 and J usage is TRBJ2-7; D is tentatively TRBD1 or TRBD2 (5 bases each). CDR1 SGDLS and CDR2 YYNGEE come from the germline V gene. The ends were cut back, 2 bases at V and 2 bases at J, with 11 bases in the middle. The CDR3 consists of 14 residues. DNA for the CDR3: TGTGCCAGCAGCGTCGCCGGGACGGCCTACGAGCAGTACTTC. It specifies CASSVAGTAYEQYF.

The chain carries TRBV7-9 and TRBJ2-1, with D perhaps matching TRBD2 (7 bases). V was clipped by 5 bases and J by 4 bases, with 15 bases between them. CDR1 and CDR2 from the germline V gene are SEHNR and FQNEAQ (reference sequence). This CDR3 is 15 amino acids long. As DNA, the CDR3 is TGTGCCAGCAGCCCCACCGGGGGGCCGTACAATGAGCAGTTCTTC. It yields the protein CASSPTGGPYNEQFF.

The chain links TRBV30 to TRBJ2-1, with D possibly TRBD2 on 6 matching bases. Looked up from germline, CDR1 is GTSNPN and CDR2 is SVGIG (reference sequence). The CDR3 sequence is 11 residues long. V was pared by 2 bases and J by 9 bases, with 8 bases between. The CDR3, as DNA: TGTGCCTGGAGTCTAGCGCCTGAGCAGTTCTTC. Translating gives CAWSLAPEQFF.

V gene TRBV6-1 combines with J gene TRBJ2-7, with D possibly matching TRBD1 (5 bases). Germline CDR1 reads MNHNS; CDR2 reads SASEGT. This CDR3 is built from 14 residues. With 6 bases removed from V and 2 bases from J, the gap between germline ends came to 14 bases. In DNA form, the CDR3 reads TGTGCCAGCAGCTTCCATGGACAAGCCTACGAGCAGTACTTC. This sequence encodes CASSFHGQAYEQYF.

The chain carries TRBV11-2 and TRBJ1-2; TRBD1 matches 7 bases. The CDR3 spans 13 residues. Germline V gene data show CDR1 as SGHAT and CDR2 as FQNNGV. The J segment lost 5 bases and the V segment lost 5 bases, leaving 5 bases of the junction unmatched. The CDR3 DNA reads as TGTGCCAGCAGCCAGGGGACAGCATATGGCTACACCTTC. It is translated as CASSQGTAYGYTF.

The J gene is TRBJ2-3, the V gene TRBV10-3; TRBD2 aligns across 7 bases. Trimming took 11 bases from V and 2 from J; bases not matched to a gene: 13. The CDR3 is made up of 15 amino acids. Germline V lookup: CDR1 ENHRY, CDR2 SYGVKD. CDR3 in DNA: TGTGCCTCCTCGAATTCGGGAGGAAACACAGATACGCAGTATTTT. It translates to CASSNSGGNTDTQYF.

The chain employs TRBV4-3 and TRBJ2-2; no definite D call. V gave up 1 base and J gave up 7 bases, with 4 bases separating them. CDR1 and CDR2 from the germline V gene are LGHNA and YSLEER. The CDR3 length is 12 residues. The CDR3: CASSQVGGELFF. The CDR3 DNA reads TGCGCCAGCAGCCAAGTGGGCGGGGAGCTGTTTTTT.